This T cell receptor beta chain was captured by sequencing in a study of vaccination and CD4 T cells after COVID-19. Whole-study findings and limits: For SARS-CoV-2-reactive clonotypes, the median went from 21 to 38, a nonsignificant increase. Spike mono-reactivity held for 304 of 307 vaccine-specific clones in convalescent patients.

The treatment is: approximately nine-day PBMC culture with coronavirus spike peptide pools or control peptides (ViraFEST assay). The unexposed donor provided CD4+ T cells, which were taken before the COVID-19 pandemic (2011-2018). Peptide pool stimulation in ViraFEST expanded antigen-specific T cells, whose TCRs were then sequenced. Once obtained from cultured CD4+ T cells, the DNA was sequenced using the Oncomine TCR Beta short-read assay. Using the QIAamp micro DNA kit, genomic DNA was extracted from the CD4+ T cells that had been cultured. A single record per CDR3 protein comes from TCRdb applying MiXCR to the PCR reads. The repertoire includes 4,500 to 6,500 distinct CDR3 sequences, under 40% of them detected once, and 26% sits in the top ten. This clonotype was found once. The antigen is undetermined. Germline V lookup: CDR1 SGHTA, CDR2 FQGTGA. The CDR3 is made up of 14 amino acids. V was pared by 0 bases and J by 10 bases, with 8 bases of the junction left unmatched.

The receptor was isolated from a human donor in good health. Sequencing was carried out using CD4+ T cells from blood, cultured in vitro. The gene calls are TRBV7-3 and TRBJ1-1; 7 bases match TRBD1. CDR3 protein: CASSLTAGQVRAFF. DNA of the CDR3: TGTGCCAGCAGCTTAACCGCCGGACAGGTTCGAGCTTTCTTT.